This entry features one TCR beta chain sequence. This sample was taken from a study of shared clonotypes between healthy human individuals. The assay was immunoSEQ multiplex PCR, and TCRdb's table has in-frame clones only and misses some. The data contain some 1 million clones, approximately 70% of them singletons. The sequenced material came from memory CD4+ T cells sorted from blood. Indicated subset: CD45RA-negative fraction. The origin of this receptor is a man aged 18 to 30 in good health.

The CDR3 DNA is TGTGCCGCGGGGCCGAGCTCCTACGAGCAGTACTTC. Residues: CAAGPSSYEQYF. The rearrangement joins TRBV7-9 to TRBJ2-7, with D possibly TRBD2 on 6 matching bases. CDR3 length: 12 residues. Germline CDR1 SEHNR, CDR2 FQNEAQ (reference sequence). The V and J ends lost 11 bases and 0 bases respectively, with 11 bases between them.